The 8 T cell receptor beta chains below come from one sample, sequenced in a study of T-cell memory formation after mild COVID-19. TCRdb re-analysed the 5' RACE reads in MiXCR, keeping a single row per CDR3 protein. The sample consists of 90,000 to 120,000 distinct CDR3 sequences, 18% of them appearing once. Sample: PBMCs or a T cell subset sorted from them (not recorded which). The source is a man between 18 and 35 years old who had mild COVID-19 (a few samples of this study predate the infection). Cell type and time point are not known.

Only a few counts were recorded for this clonotype. This chain uses TRBV20-1 with TRBJ1-5; D might be TRBD1 (6 bases). The CDR3 runs 14 residues. Trimming removed 0 bases from V and 2 bases from J, with 8 bases in between. CDR1 and CDR2 from the germline V gene are DFQATT and SNEGSKA (reference sequence). The CDR3 DNA follows: TGCAGTGCTAGAGATGCAGGGGGCAATCAGCCCCAGCATTTT. This codes for CSARDAGGNQPQHF.

The gene calls are TRBV4-2 and TRBJ1-2, with D perhaps TRBD1 (5 bases). CDR1 and CDR2 from the germline V gene are LGHNA and YNFKEQ. V lost 7 bases and J 3 bases, leaving 33 bases between the germline ends. There are 20 residues in the CDR3. The CDR3 here is CASNPSEPTAPGPTHYGYTF. CDR3 DNA sequence: TGTGCCAGCAACCCCTCTGAACCCACAGCCCCGGGGCCGACCCACTATGGCTACACCTTC.

In its sample, this clonotype was seen a few times. The chain uses TRBV7-9 and TRBJ2-2; 7 positions match TRBD1. The junction had 3 bases not matched to a gene; V was cut back by 1 base and J by 4 bases. Per the germline V gene, CDR1 is SEHNR and CDR2 is FQNEAQ (reference sequence). This CDR3 has 15 amino acids. This CDR3 reads CASSLGDRSTGELFF. The CDR3 DNA follows: TGTGCCAGCAGCTTAGGGGACAGAAGCACCGGGGAGCTGTTTTTT.

This clonotype was seen a few times. The chain couples TRBV12-3 or TRBV12-4 to TRBJ2-7, with 8 bases aligning to TRBD2. The V gene end was trimmed by 5 bases and the J gene end by 3 bases; junction bases not matched to a gene: 6. The CDR3 spans 14 residues. The CDR3 DNA is TGTGCCAGCAGTCTCACGGGGGGGCACTACGAGCAGTACTTC. Translation: CASSLTGGHYEQYF.

This clonotype was detected many times. The genes are TRBV12-3 or TRBV12-4 and TRBJ2-3; tentative D call: TRBD2 (5 bases). Trimming took 7 bases from V and 3 from J, leaving 14 bases between them. This CDR3 region has 14 residues. The CDR3 sequence is CASTPGLSTDTQYF. For the CDR3, the DNA is TGTGCCAGCACCCCCGGACTTTCGACAGATACGCAGTATTTT.

The gene calls are TRBV30 and TRBJ1-5; D is undetermined. Trimming pared 4 bases from V and 0 bases from J, leaving 10 bases between. CDR3 length: 14 amino acids. Germline CDR1 reads GTSNPN; CDR2 reads SVGIG (reference sequence). The CDR3 bases are TGTGCCTGGAATGGTCAAGATAGCAATCAGCCCCAGCATTTT. Residues: CAWNGQDSNQPQHF.

This clonotype has only a few counts. The rearrangement links TRBV9 to TRBJ2-5; D unresolved. V gave up 0 bases and J gave up 1 base, with 4 bases separating them. Germline V gene lookup returns CDR1 SGDLS and CDR2 YYNGEE. This CDR3 is built from 13 residues. The CDR3 spells CASSVAPQETQYF. In nucleotides, the CDR3 is TGTGCCAGCAGCGTAGCCCCCCAAGAGACCCAGTACTTC.

The gene calls are TRBV7-9 and TRBJ2-1, with TRBD2 matching over 11 bases. Germline trimming cut 1 base from V and 9 bases from J; bases unmatched to any gene: 11. This CDR3 comprises 17 residues. Germline V lookup: CDR1 SEHNR, CDR2 FQNEAQ (reference sequence). The CDR3 here is CASSLGHSGGDLAEQFF. Here the CDR3 DNA reads TGTGCCAGCAGCTTAGGGCATAGCGGGGGGGACCTGGCTGAGCAGTTCTTC.